This passage covers 6 T cell receptor beta chains from one sample sequenced in a study of blood T cells in healthy people across ages. The use of a sample-barcoded 5' primer and a J-beta primer mix characterized a second PCR of about 7 to 12 cycles. A single record per CDR3 protein comes from TCRdb applying MiXCR to the 5' RACE reads. The repertoire holds some 690,000 distinct CDR3 sequences, 20% to 25% seen once, with about 22% in the top ten. Sequenced material: blood. These receptors were obtained from a man between 65 and 79 years old in good health.

This clonotype was picked up a small number of times. The chain is built from TRBV6-6 and TRBJ1-1, with D unresolved. V lost 4 bases and J 3 bases, leaving 12 bases between the germline ends. The CDR3 spans 14 residues. Germline CDR1 MNHNY, CDR2 SVGAGI (reference sequence). The CDR3 DNA is TGTGCCAGCAGTTGGTCCGGGGTGGACACTGAAGCTTTCTTT. Amino acid sequence: CASSWSGVDTEAFF.

V usage is TRBV27 and J usage is TRBJ1-2, with a possible D match to TRBD1 (6 bases). The CDR3 sequence is 17 residues long. CDR1 and CDR2 (germline): MNHEY, SMNVEV (reference sequence). The V gene lost 5 bases and the J gene lost 8 bases, with 27 bases spanning the gap. The CDR3 region is CASSPHKGGAGKWGYTF. DNA for the CDR3: TGTGCCAGCAGTCCCCATAAAGGGGGGGCCGGCAAGTGGGGCTACACCTTC.

This chain uses TRBV5-1 with TRBJ1-5, with D possibly matching TRBD1 (6 bases). The CDR3 length is 13 residues. V was trimmed by 3 bases and J by 5 bases, leaving 9 bases between them. Germline loops: CDR1 SGHRS, CDR2 YFSETQ. CDR3 bases: TGCGCCAGCAGCTGGGGGCCGGATCAGCCCCAGCATTTT. Translating it yields CASSWGPDQPQHF.

There are many counts of this clonotype. The chain combines TRBV12-3 or TRBV12-4 with TRBJ1-3; 9 positions agree with TRBD1. The CDR3 has 18 amino acids. The J segment lost 4 bases and the V segment lost 0 bases, leaving 10 bases of the junction unmatched. CDR3 protein: CASSLASRLGQGGNTIYF. The CDR3 DNA is TGTGCCAGCAGTTTAGCTTCTCGTTTGGGACAGGGAGGAAACACCATATATTTT.

The chain recombines TRBV7-2 with TRBJ2-5, with TRBD1 identical over 8 bases. Germline assignment: CDR1 SGHTA and CDR2 FQGNSA. V shed 1 base, J shed 5 bases, and the junction held 9 bases outside the gene matches. The CDR3 has 16 amino acids. CDR3 loop: CASSLGLQGAQETQYF. CDR3 in DNA: TGTGCCAGCAGCTTAGGCCTCCAGGGGGCCCAGGAGACCCAGTACTTC. Full variable domain (outside the CDR3, taken from reference TRBV7-2 and TRBJ2-5): GAGVSQSPSNKVTEKGKDVELRCDPISGHTALYWYRQSLGQGLEFLIYFQGNSAPDKSGLPSDRFSAERTGGSVSTLTIQRTQQEDSAVYLCASSLGLQGAQETQYFGPGTRLLVL.

J is TRBJ2-5 and V is TRBV14; 8 bases align to TRBD2. With the DNA end fitting TRBJ2-1 better, the J assignment may be wrong. The CDR3 covers 11 residues. Germline V gives CDR1 SGHDN, CDR2 FVKESK. The CDR3 coding sequence is TGTGCCAGCAGCAACGGGAGGGACCAGTTCTTC. Protein: CASSNGRDQFF.